The 4 T cell receptor beta chains listed next were all sequenced from one sample in a study of shared clonotypes between healthy human individuals. Generated by immunoSEQ multiplex PCR, the TCRdb table keeps only in-frame clones and is missing some. The sample lists around 340,000 clones, 73% seen once, with about 10% in the top ten. Specimen: memory CD4+ T cells sorted from blood. Subset indicated: CD45RA-negative fraction. These receptors were taken from a young man in good health.

Only a few counts were recorded for this clone. The chain recombines TRBV28 with TRBJ2-7; D gene unclear. CDR3 size: 15 residues. In germline, CDR1 is MDHEN, CDR2 SYDVKM. V was pared by 8 bases and J by 2 bases, with 19 bases between. The chain's CDR3 is CASGIPPYSTYEQYF. CDR3 in DNA: TGTGCCAGCGGAATACCCCCCTACAGCACCTACGAGCAGTACTTC.

This sequence joins TRBV7-9 and TRBJ1-1, with D perhaps matching TRBD1 (5 bases). This CDR3 has 14 residues. Looked up from germline, CDR1 is SEHNR and CDR2 is FQNEAQ (reference sequence). V lost 0 bases and J lost 4, with 9 bases in between. CDR3 sequence reads: CASSLARGVTEAFF. The CDR3 nucleotides read TGTGCCAGCAGCTTAGCGCGAGGGGTCACTGAAGCTTTCTTT.

The count of this clone is one. J is TRBJ2-3 and V is TRBV7-9; D might be TRBD1 (6 bases). This CDR3 is built from 15 residues. Germline V gives CDR1 SEHNR, CDR2 FQNEAQ (reference sequence). Trimming pared 5 bases from V and 4 bases from J, leaving 16 bases between. The CDR3 DNA reads as TGTGCCAGCAGCCCGGACAGCTGGGGCGCAGATACGCAGTATTTT. Translating gives CASSPDSWGADTQYF.

The chain recombines TRBV14 with TRBJ2-5; 8 nucleotides agree with TRBD1. CDR3 length equals 15 residues. Trimming took 4 bases from V and 4 from J; bases not matched to a gene: 8. CDR1 is SGHDN, CDR2 FVKESK, per germline. The CDR3 is CASSPGTGQGETQYF. CDR3 DNA: TGTGCCAGCAGCCCGGGGACAGGCCAGGGAGAGACCCAGTACTTC.